This T cell receptor (beta chain) was sequenced during a study of T cell repertoires in cytomegalovirus infection. Regarding the study as a whole: CMV-specific HLA-C-restricted TCR beta clonotypes dominated the ex vivo response.

In TCRdb, the reads were re-called with MiXCR into one record per CDR3 protein. This table holds around 49,000 distinct CDR3 sequences, roughly a fifth found once. The germline gives CDR1 MNHEY, CDR2 SVGEGT. This CDR3 has 16 residues. V gave up 6 bases and J gave up 4 bases, with 19 bases separating them. About this clonotype itself: Its cognate antigen is unknown.

This material consisted of CD8+ T cells from cultured PBMCs, taken from culture after CMV antigen stimulation. The receptor was isolated from a human donor in good health (CMV status not recorded). Some clones in this sample may be carry-over from other donors' samples. The chain recombines TRBV6-2 or TRBV6-3 with TRBJ1-5; perhaps TRBD1 as D (6 bases). The CDR3 region is CASSHLLQGNNQPQHF. CDR3 DNA sequence: TGTGCCAGCAGCCACCTCCTACAGGGCAATAATCAGCCCCAGCATTTT.